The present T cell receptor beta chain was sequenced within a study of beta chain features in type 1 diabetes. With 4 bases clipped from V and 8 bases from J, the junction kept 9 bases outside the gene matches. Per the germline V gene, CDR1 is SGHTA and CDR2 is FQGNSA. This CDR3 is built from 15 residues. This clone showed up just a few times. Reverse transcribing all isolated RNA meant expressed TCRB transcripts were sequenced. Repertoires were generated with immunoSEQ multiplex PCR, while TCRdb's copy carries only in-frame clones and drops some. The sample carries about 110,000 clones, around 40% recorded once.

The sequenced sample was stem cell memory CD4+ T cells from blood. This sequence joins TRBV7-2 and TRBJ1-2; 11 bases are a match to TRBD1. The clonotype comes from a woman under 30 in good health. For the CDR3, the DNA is TGTGCCAGCAGCTCCCGGACAGGGGGCGTCCAGGGCTACACCTTC. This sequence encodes CASSSRTGGVQGYTF.